This T cell receptor beta chain was documented in a study of glioma-infiltrating T cells. Germline V CDR1 and CDR2: ENHRY, SYGVKD. Trimming cost V 4 bases and J 5 bases, with 17 bases left between them. CDR3 length: 15 amino acids. Study conclusions and caveats: Non-neoplastic patients had below-expected tissue-blood divergence, while all gliomas exceeded expectation. Very few CDR3 sequences were shared between tissue and blood.

TCR alpha and beta CDR3 regions were amplified from RNA using iRepertoire nested multiplex PCR. TCRdb analysed the multiplex PCR reads with MiXCR anew, one entry per CDR3 protein. The table has fewer than 200,000 distinct CDR3 sequences, around 30% seen once. About this clonotype itself: Its antigen is unknown.

The specimen sequenced was glioma tissue, nonneoplastic brain tissue, or PBMCs (not recorded which). The genes are TRBV10-3 and TRBJ1-1; the D gene is possibly TRBD1 (6 bases). The sequence was collected from a human donor with low-grade glioma or glioblastoma, undergoing nonglioma brain surgery, or in good health (not recorded which). CDR3 DNA sequence: TGTGCCATCAGTGCCCATTTACAGGGTGGTACTGAAGCTTTCTTT. This encodes CAISAHLQGGTEAFF.